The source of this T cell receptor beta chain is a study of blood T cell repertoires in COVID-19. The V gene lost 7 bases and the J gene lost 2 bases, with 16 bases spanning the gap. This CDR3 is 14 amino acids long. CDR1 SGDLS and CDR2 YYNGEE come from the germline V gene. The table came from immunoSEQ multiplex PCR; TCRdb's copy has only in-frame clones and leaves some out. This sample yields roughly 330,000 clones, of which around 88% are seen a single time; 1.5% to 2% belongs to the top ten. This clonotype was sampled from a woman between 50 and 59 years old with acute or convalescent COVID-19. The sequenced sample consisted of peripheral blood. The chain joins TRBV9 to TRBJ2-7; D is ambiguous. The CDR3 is CASGSAAQPYEQYF. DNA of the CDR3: TGTGCCAGCGGCTCGGCGGCTCAGCCCTACGAGCAGTACTTC.